The source of this TCR beta chain is a study of Graves' ophthalmopathy and Graves' hyperthyroidism. This CDR3 is built from 14 residues. V lost 5 bases, J lost 0 bases, and 5 bases stayed unmatched. In germline, CDR1 is SQVTM, CDR2 ANQGSEA. This clonotype was detected ten times or more. From RNA, the CDR3 regions of TCR beta chains were amplified and sequenced. Following a first-round RT-PCR that used HTBI primers, a second-round multiplex PCR was carried out. A single record per CDR3 protein comes from TCRdb applying MiXCR to the multiplex PCR reads. The data show around 520,000 distinct CDR3 sequences, 39% seen once.

The source is an adult man with Graves' hyperthyroidism. The chain employs TRBV29-1 and TRBJ2-7; 9 nucleotides agree with TRBD2. The sequenced sample consisted of peripheral blood or thyroid tissue (not recorded which). The CDR3: CSVSTSGLSYEQYF. The CDR3 bases are TGCAGCGTTTCGACTAGCGGCCTCTCCTACGAGCAGTACTTC.